This T cell receptor (beta chain) was captured by sequencing in a study of blood T cells in healthy people across ages. Study findings and constraints: More naive CD4+ cells and higher diversity marked long-lived donors relative to aged donors.

This CDR3 comprises 18 residues. As to this clonotype: What it binds is not known.

Using a J-beta primer mix together with a sample-barcoded 5' primer, a second PCR was run for about 7 to 12 cycles. Using its own MiXCR run on the 5' RACE reads, TCRdb lists one record per CDR3 protein. The data hold about a million distinct CDR3 sequences, with roughly 51% observed a single time. Sequencing was performed on blood. The TCR was taken from a woman aged 60-70 years in good health. This chain uses TRBV21-1 with TRBJ2-5; no check of the table's D call, TRBD2, against the DNA was made. TRBV21-1 is reported as a pseudogene. Here the CDR3 DNA reads TGTGCCAGCAGCCCAACCACGACGGAGCGGGAGGGCCGGAAAACCCAGTACTTC. It encodes CASSPTTTEREGRKTQYF.